In this sample, the clone carrying this T cell receptor (beta chain) turned up many times. Per germline, CDR1 LGHDT and CDR2 YNNKEL (reference sequence). CDR3 length equals 19 residues. The V and J ends lost 4 bases and 4 bases, in that order; junction bases with no gene match: 16. The sample belongs to a study of human T cells and chemical hapten exposure. A single record per CDR3 protein comes from TCRdb applying MiXCR to the RACE reads. The sample has 50,000 to 70,000 distinct CDR3 sequences; around 12% are singletons. Indicated time point: patch test 3, about 24 weeks after DPC sensitization. Treatment indicated: therapeutic diphenylcyclopropenone sensitization with weekly scalp DPC.

The sample in question was whole blood, obtained in connection with sensitization to the hapten diphenylcyclopropenone (DPC). The TCR was taken from a young man with alopecia areata. Some clones in this sample may be carry-over from other donors' samples. V is TRBV3-1 and J is TRBJ2-3, with 11 bases matching TRBD1. CDR3 amino acids: CASSLRTGGGVGWADTQYF. The CDR3 coding sequence is TGTGCCAGCAGCCTCAGGACAGGGGGCGGGGTTGGTTGGGCAGATACGCAGTATTTT.